This T cell receptor beta chain came from a study of T cells in Graves' hyperthyroidism and ophthalmopathy. This clonotype was seen ten or more times. Its matching antigen is unknown. The junction shows a germline mismatch at one end, possibly a read error. Study-level results: The model made its ophthalmopathy prediction, and onset followed a median roughly 6.5 months later. Blood also carried most thyroid clonotypes expanded above 0.001.

Germline V lookup: CDR1 MGHRA, CDR2 YSYEKL. The CDR3 runs to 13 residues. RNA transcripts provided the source from which TCR beta CDR3 regions were amplified. The HTBI set primed first-round TCR CDR3 RT-PCR. TCRdb independently ran MiXCR on the multiplex PCR reads; one entry per CDR3 protein. The table includes around 620,000 distinct CDR3 sequences, just over 45% detected once. The specimen sequenced was peripheral blood or thyroid tissue (not recorded which). The chain carries TRBV4-1 and TRBJ1-4; D might be TRBD1 (5 bases). This clonotype was sampled from an adult woman with Graves' disease, either hyperthyroidism or ophthalmopathy (not recorded which). This CDR3 is CASRRAVGEKLFF. For the CDR3, the DNA is TGTGCCAGCCGCAGGGCGGTGGGTGAAAAACTGTTTTTT.